This TCR beta chain was sequenced in a study of patients and donors after allogeneic stem cell transplantation. This clonotype has just a few counts. V lost 5 bases and J 10 bases, leaving 15 bases between the germline ends. The CDR3 contains 12 residues. CDR1 is SGHRS and CDR2 is YFSETQ in the germline V gene. TCRdb re-called the RT-PCR reads with MiXCR, one entry per CDR3 protein. The table lists about 200,000 distinct CDR3 sequences, around two fifths of them singletons. The V gene is TRBV5-1, the J gene TRBJ1-1; perhaps TRBD1 as D (5 bases). The TCR sequence derives from a human donor who was either an allogeneic HSCT recipient or a stem cell or donor lymphocyte infusion donor (not recorded which). It is not recorded whose cells these are; they may come from a transplant donor. The specimen was blood, either unsorted or a sorted T cell fraction (not recorded which). This CDR3 is CASSQEGRLAFF. The CDR3 bases are TGCGCCAGCAGTCAGGAGGGGCGATTAGCTTTCTTT.